The rows below give T cell receptor beta chains drawn from one sample of a study of T cells after yellow fever vaccination. TCRdb itself ran the 5' RACE reads through MiXCR, one entry per CDR3 protein. The sample holds more than 350,000 distinct CDR3 sequences, around a tenth seen once. Sample: PBMCs, taken on the day of the first yellow fever vaccination. Receptors were obtained from a man aged 18 to 30 who received the YFV17D yellow fever vaccine. Each CDR3 is given with its conserved first and last residue. D genes are given only for firm matches. Expanded clones are given a class, and other clones once, few, many or no size at all.

>12|TRBJ1-1|-|TRBV20-1|-
TGCAGTGCGGGAAATCAGGGTGCGGTGGCTTTCTTT
CSAGNQGAVAFF
>13|TRBJ2-1|-|TRBV19|-
TGTGCCAGTAGTGGATGGGACGGAGGGGAGCAGTTCTTC
CASSGWDGGEQFF
>14|TRBJ2-1|few|TRBV24-1|-
TGTGCCACCCCCTGGGGTAGCTCCTACAATGAGCAGTTCTTC
CATPWGSSYNEQFF
>15|TRBJ2-5|few|TRBV4-1|TRBD1
TGCGCCAGCAGCCAAGAGGGACAGGGGGGAGAGACCCAGTACTTC
CASSQEGQGGETQYF
>14|TRBJ1-2|few|TRBV6-5|TRBD1
TGTGCCAGCAGTTACGGGACAGAGTTCTATGGCTACACCTTC
CASSYGTEFYGYTF
>16|TRBJ2-5|-|TRBV18|-
TGTGCCAGCTCACCAAGGGTCGGGGGATCCGGCGAGACCCAGTACTTC
CASSPRVGGSGETQYF
>14|TRBJ2-7|-|TRBV19|TRBD1
TGTGCCAGTAGTTCGGGACAGGCTTCCTACGAGCAGTACTTC
CASSSGQASYEQYF
>15|TRBJ2-7|few|TRBV11-2|-
TGTGCCAGCAGCCTACCGGGACGGTTATCCTACGAGCAGTACTTC
CASSLPGRLSYEQYF
>15|TRBJ2-3|few|TRBV29-1|TRBD2
TGCAGCGTTGAAGGGGATACTAGCGGGACAGATACGCAGTATTTT
CSVEGDTSGTDTQYF
>16|TRBJ2-3|many|TRBV20-1|TRBD2
TGCAGTGCTAGTCAAGGCCTAGCGGGCAGCACAGATACGCAGTATTTT
CSASQGLAGSTDTQYF
>15|TRBJ2-1|many|TRBV27|TRBD2
TGTGCCAGCAGTCTAGCGGGGAGCTCCTACAATGAGCAGTTCTTC
CASSLAGSSYNEQFF
>15|TRBJ2-4|-|TRBV24-1|TRBD2
TGTGCCACCAGTGACCAGACTAGCTTAGGGGACATTCAGTACTTC
CATSDQTSLGDIQYF
>15|TRBJ1-4|few|TRBV7-9|TRBD1
TGTGCCAGCAGCCCGGCCGGGACAGTCGGTGAAAAACTGTTTTTT
CASSPAGTVGEKLFF
>17|TRBJ2-3|-|TRBV11-1|TRBD2
TGTGCCAGCAGCCCTCCGCGACTAGCCAATTTCACAGATACGCAGTATTTT
CASSPPRLANFTDTQYF
>16|TRBJ2-3|few|TRBV5-1|TRBD2
TGCGCCAGCAGCTTGAGGGAGCGGGGAAGCACAGATACGCAGTATTTT
CASSLRERGSTDTQYF
>15|TRBJ2-5|-|TRBV9|-
TGTGCCAGCAGCGTAGGTAGCACGAACCAAGAGACCCAGTACTTC
CASSVGSTNQETQYF
>15|TRBJ1-4|few|TRBV7-2|TRBD1
TGTGCCAGCAGACAGGACAGGGCAACTAATGAAAAACTGTTTTTT
CASRQDRATNEKLFF
>14|TRBJ2-2|-|TRBV4-3|-
TGCGCCAGCAGCCAAGAAGACAGAACCGGGGAGCTGTTTTTT
CASSQEDRTGELFF
>15|TRBJ2-3|-|TRBV29-1|TRBD2
TGCAGCGTTGAACTGCCTAGCGGGGGTTTAGATACGCAGTATTTT
CSVELPSGGLDTQYF
>14|TRBJ2-1|-|TRBV6-5|TRBD2
TGTGCCAGCAGTTACGGCGCGGGGGACAATGAGCAGTTCTTC
CASSYGAGDNEQFF
>15|TRBJ1-2|few|TRBV7-2|TRBD1
TGTGCCAGCAGCTTAGTTCAGGGGGTAAACTATGGCTACACCTTC
CASSLVQGVNYGYTF
>21|TRBJ2-1|few|TRBV11-2|TRBD2
TGTGCCAGCAGCTTAGGACCGCCCCCCGGGACTATCCTGAGCTCCTACAATGAGCAGTTCTTC
CASSLGPPPGTILSSYNEQFF
>18|TRBJ2-1|-|TRBV5-1|TRBD2
TGCGCCAGCAGCTTGGGCCCCAGACTAGCGGGGGGGGGGAATGAGCAGTTCTTC
CASSLGPRLAGGGNEQFF
>12|TRBJ2-3|few|TRBV20-1|TRBD2
TGCAGTGCGCGGGGGGGATTAGATACGCAGTATTTT
CSARGGLDTQYF
>16|TRBJ2-3|-|TRBV5-1|-
TGCGCCAGCAGCTTGGCCACTCGACTACCCACAGATACGCAGTATTTT
CASSLATRLPTDTQYF
>13|TRBJ2-3|many|TRBV5-1|-
TGTGCCAGCAGTTTTGGCGCCACAGATACGCAGTATTTT
CASSFGATDTQYF
>16|TRBJ2-3|-|TRBV5-1|-
TGCGCCAGCAGCTTGGATTCTCGAACAAGTCCAGATACGCAGTATTTT
CASSLDSRTSPDTQYF
>17|TRBJ2-1|few|TRBV20-1|TRBD1
TGCAGTGCTAGGTCGGGACAGGGGGACTATAATTCCAATGAGCAGTTCTTC
CSARSGQGDYNSNEQFF
>15|TRBJ2-1|many|TRBV7-2|-
TGTGCCAGCAGCTCTGGGGGGAGCTCCTACAATGAGCAGTTCTTC
CASSSGGSSYNEQFF
>22|TRBJ2-3|-|TRBV5-8|-
TGTGCCAGCAGCTTGTCACTCGGGGGCAGATCTCTTGGGGGCCTAGAGACAGATACGCAGTATTTT
CASSLSLGGRSLGGLETDTQYF
>14|TRBJ2-7|few|TRBV20-1|TRBD1
TGCAGTGCCCAGCCCGGGACAGGTGTCTACGAGCAGTACTTC
CSAQPGTGVYEQYF
>15|TRBJ1-2|few|TRBV12-5|-
TGTGCTAGCTATATGTGGAGGTGGATGGGCGCGGGCTACACCTTC
CASYMWRWMGAGYTF
>17|TRBJ2-3|many|TRBV20-1|-
TGCAGTGCTTGCTCGATGGGTAGCCGGGCCACAGGAGATACGCAGTATTTT
CSACSMGSRATGDTQYF